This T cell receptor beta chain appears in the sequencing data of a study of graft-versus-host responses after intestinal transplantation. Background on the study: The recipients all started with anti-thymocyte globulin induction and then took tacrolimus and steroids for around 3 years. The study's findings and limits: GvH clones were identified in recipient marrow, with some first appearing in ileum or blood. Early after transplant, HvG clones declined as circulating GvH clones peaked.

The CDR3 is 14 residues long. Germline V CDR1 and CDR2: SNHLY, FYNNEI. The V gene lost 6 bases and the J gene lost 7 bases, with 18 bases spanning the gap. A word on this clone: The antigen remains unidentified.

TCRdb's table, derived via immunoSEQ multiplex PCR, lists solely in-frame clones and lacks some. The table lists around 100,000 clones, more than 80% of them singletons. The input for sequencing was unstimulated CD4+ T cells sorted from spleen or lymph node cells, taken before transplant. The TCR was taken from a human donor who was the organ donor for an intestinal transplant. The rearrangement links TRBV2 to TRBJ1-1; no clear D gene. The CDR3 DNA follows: TGTGCCAGCAGCGGACTCCGGCCCTACAGTGAAGCTTTCTTT. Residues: CASSGLRPYSEAFF.